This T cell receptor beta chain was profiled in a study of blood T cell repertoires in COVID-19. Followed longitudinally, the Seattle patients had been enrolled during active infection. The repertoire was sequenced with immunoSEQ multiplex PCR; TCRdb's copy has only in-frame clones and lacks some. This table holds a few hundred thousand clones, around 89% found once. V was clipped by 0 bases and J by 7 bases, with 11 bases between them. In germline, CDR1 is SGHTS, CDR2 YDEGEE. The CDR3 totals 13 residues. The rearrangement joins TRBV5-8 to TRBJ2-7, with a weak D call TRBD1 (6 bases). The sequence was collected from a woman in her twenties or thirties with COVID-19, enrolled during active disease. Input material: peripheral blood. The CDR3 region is CASSLVGAREQYV. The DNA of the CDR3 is TGTGCCAGCAGCTTGGTGGGGGCGCGGGAGCAGTACGTC.